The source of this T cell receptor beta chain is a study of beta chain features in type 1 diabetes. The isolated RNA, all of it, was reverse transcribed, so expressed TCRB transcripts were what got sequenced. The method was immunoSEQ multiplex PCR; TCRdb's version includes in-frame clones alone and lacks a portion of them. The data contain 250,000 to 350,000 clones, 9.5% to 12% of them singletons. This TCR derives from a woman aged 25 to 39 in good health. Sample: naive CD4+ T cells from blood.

CDR3 nucleotides: TGTGCCAGCAGGCCAACCGGGACTAGTCGGTACGAGCAGTACTTC. It yields the protein CASRPTGTSRYEQYF. The chain employs TRBV28 and TRBJ2-7; 8 bases align to TRBD2. V was pared by 6 bases and J by 4 bases, with 11 bases of the junction left unmatched. Germline-derived CDR1 and CDR2 are MDHEN and SYDVKM. CDR3 length equals 15 residues.